These 23 T cell receptor beta chains originate from one sample sequenced in a study of shared clonotypes between healthy human individuals. Assay: immunoSEQ multiplex PCR; the TCRdb copy retains only in-frame clones and omits some. The sample includes about 510,000 clones, approximately 85% seen only once; the top ten take roughly 13%. Input material: PBMCs. These receptors were collected from a woman in her thirties or forties in good health. Some clones in this sample may be carry-over from other donors' samples.

The rearrangement uses TRBV28 and TRBJ2-1; 9 bases align to TRBD2. Per the germline V gene, CDR1 is MDHEN and CDR2 is SYDVKM. V was clipped by 7 bases and J by 7 bases; unmatched bases: 8. The CDR3 is made up of 14 amino acids. As DNA, the CDR3 is TGTGCCAGCATTAAGGGGCTAGCGGGAAATGAGCAGTTCTTC. Its translation is CASIKGLAGNEQFF.

The genes are TRBV30 and TRBJ2-2; 11 bases are a match to TRBD2. J was trimmed by 7 bases and V by 8 bases; bases with no gene match: 3. The CDR3 is made up of 12 amino acids. Per the germline V gene, CDR1 is GTSNPN and CDR2 is SVGIG (reference sequence). CDR3 loop: CARGLAGGELFF. The CDR3 DNA is TGTGCCCGCGGACTAGCGGGCGGGGAGCTGTTTTTT.

The chain recombines TRBV7-8 with TRBJ2-7; D gene ambiguous. Germline lookup yields CDR1 SGHVS and CDR2 FQNEAQ. The CDR3 totals 15 residues. Trimming removed 3 bases at V and 2 bases at J, with 14 bases between. As DNA, the CDR3 is TGTGCCAGCAGCTTGCTATCGCAGAGAACCTACGAGCAGTACTTC. Translated: CASSLLSQRTYEQYF.

There are a few counts of this clone. The chain couples TRBV19 to TRBJ2-7; 7 bases match TRBD2. The CDR3 covers 13 residues. J lost 2 bases, V lost 10 bases, and 8 bases had no gene match. CDR1 is LNHDA, CDR2 SQIVND, per germline (reference sequence). The CDR3 loop is CATSGREPYEQYF. The CDR3 coding sequence is TGTGCCACCTCGGGGCGGGAGCCCTACGAGCAGTACTTC.

This chain connects TRBV21-1 to TRBJ2-1. TRBV21-1 is noted as a pseudogene. CDR3 length: 16 residues. CDR3 region: CASSKGDIGSYNEQFF. The CDR3 nucleotides are TGTGCCAGCAGCAAAGGTGATATAGGCTCCTACAATGAGCAGTTCTTC.

The CDR3 spells CASSVAGSGDNEQFF. In nucleotides, the CDR3 is TGTGCCAGCAGCGTAGCGGGGAGTGGTGACAATGAGCAGTTCTTC. The rearrangement uses TRBV9 and TRBJ2-1; perhaps TRBD2 as D (5 bases). The CDR3 consists of 15 residues. Trimming removed 0 bases from V and 5 bases from J, with 12 bases in between. Germline lookup yields CDR1 SGDLS and CDR2 YYNGEE. Full variable domain (outside the CDR3, taken from reference TRBV9 and TRBJ2-1): DSGVTQTPKHLITATGQRVTLRCSPRSGDLSVYWYQQSLDQGLQFLIQYYNGEERAKGNILERFSAQQFPDLHSELNLSSLELGDSALYFCASSVAGSGDNEQFFGPGTRLTVL.

The V call is TRBV18, the J call TRBJ1-5; D may be TRBD1 (6 bases). Germline CDR1 is KGHSH and CDR2 is LQKENI. The CDR3 spans 14 residues. Trimming removed 3 bases at V and 4 bases at J, with 10 bases between. CDR3 sequence: CASSPLRGNQPQHF. In nucleotides, the CDR3 is TGTGCCAGCTCACCGCTCAGGGGTAATCAGCCCCAGCATTTT.

The chain joins TRBV30 to TRBJ2-7, with 9 bases fitting TRBD2. Germline CDR1 is GTSNPN and CDR2 is SVGIG (reference sequence). J lost 7 bases, V lost 8 bases, and 9 bases had no gene match. The CDR3 is made up of 12 amino acids. CDR3 loop: CAGGTSPREQYF. The CDR3 DNA sequence: TGTGCCGGGGGGACTAGCCCAAGGGAGCAGTACTTC.

This clone was seen a single time. CDR3: CASSPGTGTGELFF. CDR3 DNA sequence: TGTGCCAGCAGCCCCGGGACAGGCACCGGGGAGCTGTTTTTT. The genes are TRBV7-3 and TRBJ2-2, with 8 bases identical to TRBD1. The V and J ends lost 5 bases and 4 bases, in that order; junction bases with no gene match: 3. The V gene's germline CDR1 is SGHTA and CDR2 FQGTGA. This CDR3 spans 14 amino acids.

V is TRBV11-2 and J is TRBJ2-5; 10 positions agree with TRBD2. The CDR3 consists of 15 residues. Germline V lookup: CDR1 SGHAT, CDR2 FQNNGV. V shed 5 bases, J shed 5 bases, and the junction held 8 bases outside the gene matches. CDR3 coding DNA: TGTGCCAGCAGCCTTCTAGCGGGAGTGGGGGAGACCCAGTACTTC. Translation gives CASSLLAGVGETQYF.

V is TRBV19 and J is TRBJ2-7; a weak D match, TRBD1 (6 bases). Germline loops: CDR1 LNHDA, CDR2 SQIVND (reference sequence). There are 13 residues in the CDR3. V gave up 3 bases and J gave up 2 bases, with 8 bases separating them. CDR3 region: CASSMTGPYEQYF. The DNA for the CDR3 is TGTGCCAGTAGTATGACAGGCCCCTACGAGCAGTACTTC. The variable domain in full, completed from reference TRBV19 and TRBJ2-7, reads DGGITQSPKYLFRKEGQNVTLSCEQNLNHDAMYWYRQDPGQGLRLIYYSQIVNDFQKGDIAEGYSVSREKKESFPLTVTSAQKNPTAFYLCASSMTGPYEQYFGPGTRLTVT.

This clone occurred once. The chain uses TRBV28 and TRBJ2-4; D remains ambiguous. V was trimmed by 0 bases and J by 3 bases, leaving 9 bases between them. Per germline, CDR1 MDHEN and CDR2 SYDVKM. The CDR3 sequence is 15 residues long. The CDR3 region is CASSLWGLGKNIQYF. DNA of the CDR3: TGTGCCAGCAGTTTATGGGGTTTAGGCAAAAACATTCAGTACTTC.

The chain couples TRBV25-1 to TRBJ2-7; D unresolved. CDR1 MGHDK and CDR2 SYGVNS come from the germline V gene. This CDR3 spans 13 amino acids. Trimming removed 2 bases from V and 0 bases from J, with 5 bases in between. The CDR3 DNA follows: TGTGCCAGCAGTGAAAGGAGCTCCTACGAGCAGTACTTC. As protein: CASSERSSYEQYF.

The chain combines TRBV4-3 with TRBJ2-7; weak D call: TRBD1 (6 bases). V was clipped by 0 bases and J by 3 bases, with 12 bases between them. CDR3 length: 15 amino acids. Germline lookup yields CDR1 LGHNA and CDR2 YSLEER. CDR3 region: CASSQETGFFYEQYF. The CDR3 DNA reads as TGCGCCAGCAGCCAAGAAACAGGGTTCTTCTACGAGCAGTACTTC.

V gene TRBV5-1 combines with J gene TRBJ2-5; no clear D gene. Per the germline V gene, CDR1 is SGHRS and CDR2 is YFSETQ. The CDR3 covers 17 residues. V was pared by 0 bases and J by 1 base, with 16 bases between. The CDR3 sequence is CASSLGQPTLIQETQYF. Here the CDR3 DNA reads TGCGCCAGCAGCTTGGGTCAGCCAACCTTAATCCAAGAGACCCAGTACTTC.

This chain uses TRBV6-6 with TRBJ2-4; weak D call: TRBD2 (5 bases). The V gene's germline CDR1 is MNHNY and CDR2 SVGAGI (reference sequence). The CDR3 totals 11 residues. V lost 7 bases to trimming and J lost 8 bases, with 9 bases between them. The DNA of the CDR3 is TGTGCCAGCACGGGAAGCCACATTCAGTACTTC. Translation: CASTGSHIQYF.

The V and J genes are TRBV2 and TRBJ1-5, with D hard to call. Germline V gene lookup returns CDR1 SNHLY and CDR2 FYNNEI. V lost 8 bases to trimming and J lost 7 bases, with 15 bases between them. The CDR3 covers 13 residues. CDR3 protein: CASSSEGRQPQHF. As DNA, the CDR3 is TGTGCCAGCTCCAGTGAGGGCAGGCAGCCCCAGCATTTT. Based on the CDR3 plus reference TRBV2 and TRBJ1-5, the full variable domain is EPEVTQTPSHQVTQMGQEVILRCVPISNHLYFYWYRQILGQKVEFLVSFYNNEISEKSEIFDDQFSVERPDGSNFTLKIRSTKLEDSAMYFCASSSEGRQPQHFGDGTRLSIL.

This clone was counted at least ten times. The V and J genes are TRBV14 and TRBJ2-1; D ambiguous. The germline gives CDR1 SGHDN, CDR2 FVKESK. The CDR3 extends over 15 amino acids. The V end lost 0 bases, the J end lost 4 bases, and 10 bases lay between the germline ends. The CDR3 coding sequence is TGTGCCAGCAGCCAAGAGTTTGTGGGGTACAATGAGCAGTTCTTC. This encodes CASSQEFVGYNEQFF. Drawing the rest from reference TRBV14 and TRBJ2-1, the complete variable domain is EAGVTQFPSHSVIEKGQTVTLRCDPISGHDNLYWYRRVMGKEIKFLLHFVKESKQDESGMPNNRFLAERTGGTYSTLKVQPAELEDSGVYFCASSQEFVGYNEQFFGPGTRLTVL.

The V call is TRBV7-8, the J call TRBJ2-2; D is unresolved. From germline, CDR1 is SGHVS and CDR2 FQNEAQ. V was pared by 3 bases and J by 1 base, with 9 bases between. CDR3 size: 15 residues. The CDR3 loop reads CASSLQLVNTGELFF. CDR3 DNA: TGTGCCAGCAGCTTGCAATTAGTGAACACCGGGGAGCTGTTTTTT.

V gene TRBV27 combines with J gene TRBJ2-7; perhaps TRBD2 as D (5 bases). The CDR3 covers 13 residues. Trimming took 4 bases from V and 3 from J, leaving 10 bases between them. Germline V gives CDR1 MNHEY, CDR2 SMNVEV (reference sequence). The CDR3 here is CASSSLLGYEQYF. The CDR3 DNA reads as TGTGCCAGCAGTTCCCTACTAGGCTACGAGCAGTACTTC.

This clone has only a few counts. The V gene is TRBV19, the J gene TRBJ2-4; a weak D match, TRBD1 (6 bases). V was pared by 2 bases and J by 0 bases, with 8 bases between. CDR1 and CDR2 from the germline V gene are LNHDA and SQIVND (reference sequence). There are 15 residues in the CDR3. The CDR3: CASSIHREAKNIQYF. DNA of the CDR3: TGTGCCAGTAGTATACACAGGGAAGCCAAAAACATTCAGTACTTC.

The rearrangement uses TRBV19 and TRBJ1-5, with D tentatively TRBD1 (6 bases). Per the germline V gene, CDR1 is LNHDA and CDR2 is SQIVND (reference sequence). There are 15 residues in the CDR3. The V end was cut by 4 bases, the J end by 2 bases, with 12 bases between. The CDR3 sequence is CASSTSRGGNQPQHF. CDR3 DNA sequence: TGTGCCAGTAGTACCTCCAGGGGCGGCAATCAGCCCCAGCATTTT.

The V and J genes are TRBV30 and TRBJ1-1, with TRBD1 matching over 7 bases. CDR1 and CDR2 (germline): GTSNPN, SVGIG (reference sequence). CDR3 length: 16 residues. Trimming cost V 4 bases and J 5 bases; bases outside gene matches: 16. DNA of the CDR3: TGTGCCTGGATAGGGGGCACAGGGGTTCGGGGGACTGAAGCTTTCTTT. Protein: CAWIGGTGVRGTEAFF. The full variable domain, completed using reference TRBV30 and TRBJ1-1, is SQTIHQWPATLVQPVGSPLSLECTVEGTSNPNLYWYRQAAGRGLQLLFYSVGIGQISSEVPQNLSASRPQDRQFILSSKKLLLSDSGFYLCAWIGGTGVRGTEAFFGQGTRLTVV.